The clone carrying this TCR beta chain was seen more than once but under ten times. Its antigen is undetermined. Germline V gene sequence: CDR1 LNHDA, CDR2 SQIVND (reference sequence). The CDR3 runs 13 residues. With V trimmed by 5 bases and J by 5 bases, 3 bases remained unmatched. This sample stems from a study of cytomegalovirus exposure and HLA in healthy donors. The PCR made use of 60 Vbeta and 13 Jbeta primers. The method was immunoSEQ multiplex PCR; TCRdb's version includes in-frame clones alone and lacks a portion of them. The sample has about 150,000 clones; roughly 79% are singletons. Study findings and constraints: Earlier analysis found most TCR beta V segments productive about 90% or about 30% of the time. By a later analysis, the bulk of CMV-associated TCR beta chains appeared HLA-restricted. CMV serostatus was the only immune exposure information that was available.

Sequenced: PBMCs. The chain couples TRBV19 to TRBJ1-2, with 9 bases aligning to TRBD1. The receptor comes from a woman younger than 45 in good health and CMV-seronegative. CDR3 residues: CASSVGTGYGYTF. As DNA, the CDR3 is TGTGCCAGTAGTGTCGGGACAGGGTATGGCTACACCTTC.